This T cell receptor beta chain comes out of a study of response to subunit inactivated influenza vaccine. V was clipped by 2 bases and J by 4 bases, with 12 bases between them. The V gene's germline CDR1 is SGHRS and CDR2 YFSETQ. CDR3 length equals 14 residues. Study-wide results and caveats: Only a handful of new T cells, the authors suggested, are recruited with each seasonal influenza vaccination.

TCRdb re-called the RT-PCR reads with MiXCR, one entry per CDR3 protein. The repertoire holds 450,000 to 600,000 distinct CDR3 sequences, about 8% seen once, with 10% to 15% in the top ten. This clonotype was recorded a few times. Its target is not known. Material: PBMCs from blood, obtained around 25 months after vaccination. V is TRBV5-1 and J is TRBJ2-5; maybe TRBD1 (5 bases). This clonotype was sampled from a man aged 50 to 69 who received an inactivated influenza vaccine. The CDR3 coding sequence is TGCGCCAGCAGCTTTTTGGGGCCCGGAGAGACCCAGTACTTC. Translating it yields CASSFLGPGETQYF.